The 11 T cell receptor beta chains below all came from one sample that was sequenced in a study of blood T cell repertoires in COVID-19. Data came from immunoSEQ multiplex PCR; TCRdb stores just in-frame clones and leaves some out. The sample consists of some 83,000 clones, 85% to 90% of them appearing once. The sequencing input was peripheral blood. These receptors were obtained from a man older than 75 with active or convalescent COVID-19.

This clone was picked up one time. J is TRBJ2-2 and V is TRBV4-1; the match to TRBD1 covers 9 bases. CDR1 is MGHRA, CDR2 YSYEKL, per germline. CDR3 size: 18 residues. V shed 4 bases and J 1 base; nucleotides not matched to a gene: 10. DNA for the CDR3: TGCGCCAGCAGCCTTTTTATACAGGGGGCTGGGAACACCGGGGAGCTGTTTTTT. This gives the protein CASSLFIQGAGNTGELFF.

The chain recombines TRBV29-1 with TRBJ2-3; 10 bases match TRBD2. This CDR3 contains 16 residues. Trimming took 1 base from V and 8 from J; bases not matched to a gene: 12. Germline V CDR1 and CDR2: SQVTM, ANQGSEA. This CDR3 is CSVEGVGLAAVGTQYF. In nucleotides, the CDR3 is TGCAGCGTTGAAGGGGTAGGACTAGCGGCGGTTGGTACGCAGTATTTT.

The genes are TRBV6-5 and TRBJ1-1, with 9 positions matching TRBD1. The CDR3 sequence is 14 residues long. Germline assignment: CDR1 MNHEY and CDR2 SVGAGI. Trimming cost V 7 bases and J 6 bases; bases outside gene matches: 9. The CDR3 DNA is TGTGCCAGCAAAACGGGACAGGGCAACGCTGAAGCTTTCTTT. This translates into CASKTGQGNAEAFF.

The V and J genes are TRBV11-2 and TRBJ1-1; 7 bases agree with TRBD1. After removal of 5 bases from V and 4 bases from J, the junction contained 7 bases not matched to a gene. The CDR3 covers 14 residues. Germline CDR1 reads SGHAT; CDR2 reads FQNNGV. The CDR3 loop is CASSQGGAGTEAFF. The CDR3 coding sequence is TGTGCCAGCAGCCAAGGGGGCGCGGGCACTGAAGCTTTCTTT.

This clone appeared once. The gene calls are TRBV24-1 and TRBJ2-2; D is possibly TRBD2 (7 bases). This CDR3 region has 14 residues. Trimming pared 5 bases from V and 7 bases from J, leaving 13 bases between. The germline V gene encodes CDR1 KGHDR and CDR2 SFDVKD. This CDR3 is CATSGGGDSGELFF. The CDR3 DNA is TGTGCCACCAGTGGCGGGGGCGACAGCGGGGAGCTGTTTTTT.

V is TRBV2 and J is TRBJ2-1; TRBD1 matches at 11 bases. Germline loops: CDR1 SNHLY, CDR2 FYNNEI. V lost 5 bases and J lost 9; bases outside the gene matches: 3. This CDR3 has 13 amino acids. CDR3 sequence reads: CASSKGTGGEQFF. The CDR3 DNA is TGTGCCAGCAGTAAAGGGACAGGGGGTGAGCAGTTCTTC.

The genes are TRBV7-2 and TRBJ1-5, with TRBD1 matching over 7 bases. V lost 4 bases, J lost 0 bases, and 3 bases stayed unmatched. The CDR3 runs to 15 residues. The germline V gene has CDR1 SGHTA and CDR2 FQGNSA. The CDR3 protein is CASSSGTASNQPQHF. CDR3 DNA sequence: TGTGCCAGCAGCTCTGGGACAGCTAGCAATCAGCCCCAGCATTTT.

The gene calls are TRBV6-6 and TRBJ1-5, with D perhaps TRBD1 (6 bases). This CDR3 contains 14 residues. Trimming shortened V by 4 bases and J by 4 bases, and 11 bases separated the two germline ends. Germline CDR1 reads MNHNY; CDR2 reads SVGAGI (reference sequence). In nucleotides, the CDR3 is TGTGCCAGCAGTTCGACAGGCTATAATCAGCCCCAGCATTTT. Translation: CASSSTGYNQPQHF.

CDR3 residues: CASSLRQGSADTQYF. The CDR3, as DNA: TGCGCCAGCAGCCTGAGACAGGGGAGCGCAGATACGCAGTATTTT. This chain links TRBV5-1 with TRBJ2-3; 8 bases align to TRBD1. The CDR3 runs to 15 residues. The V gene's germline CDR1 is SGHRS and CDR2 YFSETQ. The trim removed 4 bases at V and 4 bases at J, leaving 8 bases unmatched.

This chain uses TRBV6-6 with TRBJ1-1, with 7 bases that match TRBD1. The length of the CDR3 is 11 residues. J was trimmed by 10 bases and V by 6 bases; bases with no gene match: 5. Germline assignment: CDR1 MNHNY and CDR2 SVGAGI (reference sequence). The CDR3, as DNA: TGTGCCAGCAGAGGGGACAGTCGAGCTTTCTTT. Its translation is CASRGDSRAFF.

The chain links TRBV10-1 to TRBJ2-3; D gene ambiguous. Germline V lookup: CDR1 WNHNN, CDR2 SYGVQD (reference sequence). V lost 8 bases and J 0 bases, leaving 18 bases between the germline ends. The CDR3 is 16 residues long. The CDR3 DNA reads TGCGCCAGCGCGCCCCTAGGTAGCAGCAGCACAGATACGCAGTATTTT. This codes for CASAPLGSSSTDTQYF.